This T cell receptor beta chain was obtained from a study of shared clonotypes between healthy human individuals. The deep-level immunoSEQ assay was used. Clones were sequenced by immunoSEQ multiplex PCR, and TCRdb holds only the in-frame ones, with some missing. The table records 1,500,000 or so clones, approximately 98.5% of them present only once. Sequenced sample: naive CD4+ T cells sorted from blood. Described subset: CD45RA+ positively selected. This clonotype was obtained from a man in his thirties or forties in good health.

The CDR3 region has the DNA TGTGCCAGCAGTTACTCAGGCGTCGGGAACCCCTACGAGCAGTACTTC. It codes for CASSYSGVGNPYEQYF. This chain joins TRBV6-5 and TRBJ2-7; possibly TRBD2 for D (5 bases). The germline CDR1 and CDR2 sequences are MNHEY and SVGAGI. V was shortened by 0 bases and J by 2 bases, with 14 bases between the two germline ends. CDR3 length: 16 residues.